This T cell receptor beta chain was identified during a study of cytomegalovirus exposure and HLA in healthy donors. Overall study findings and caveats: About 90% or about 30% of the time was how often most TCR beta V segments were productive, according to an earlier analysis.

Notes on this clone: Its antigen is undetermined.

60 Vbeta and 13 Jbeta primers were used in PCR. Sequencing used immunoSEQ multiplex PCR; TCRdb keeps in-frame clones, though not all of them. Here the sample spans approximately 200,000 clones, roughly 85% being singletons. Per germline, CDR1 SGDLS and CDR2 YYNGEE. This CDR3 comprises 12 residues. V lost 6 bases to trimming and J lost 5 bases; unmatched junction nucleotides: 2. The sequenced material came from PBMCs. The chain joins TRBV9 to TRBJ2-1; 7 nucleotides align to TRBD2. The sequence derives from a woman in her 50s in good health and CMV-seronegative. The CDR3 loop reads CASKAGDNEQFF. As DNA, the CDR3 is TGTGCCAGCAAGGCGGGAGACAATGAGCAGTTCTTC.